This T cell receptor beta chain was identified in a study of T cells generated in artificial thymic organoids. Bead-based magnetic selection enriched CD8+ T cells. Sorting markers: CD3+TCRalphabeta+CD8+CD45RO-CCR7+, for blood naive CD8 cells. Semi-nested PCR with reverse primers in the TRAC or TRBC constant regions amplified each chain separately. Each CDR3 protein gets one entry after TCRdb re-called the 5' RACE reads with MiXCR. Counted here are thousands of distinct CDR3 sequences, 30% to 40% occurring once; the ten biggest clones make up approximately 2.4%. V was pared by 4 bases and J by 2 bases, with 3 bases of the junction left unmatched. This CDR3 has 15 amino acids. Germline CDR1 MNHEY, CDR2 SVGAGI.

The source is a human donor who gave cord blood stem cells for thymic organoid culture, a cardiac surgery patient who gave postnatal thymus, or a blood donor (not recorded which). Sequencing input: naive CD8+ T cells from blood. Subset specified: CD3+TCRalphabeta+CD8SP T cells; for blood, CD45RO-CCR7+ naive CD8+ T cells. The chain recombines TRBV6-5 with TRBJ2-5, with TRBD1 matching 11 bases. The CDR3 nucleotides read TGTGCCAGCAGTTCCTGGGACAGGGGGCAAGAGACCCAGTACTTC. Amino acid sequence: CASSSWDRGQETQYF.